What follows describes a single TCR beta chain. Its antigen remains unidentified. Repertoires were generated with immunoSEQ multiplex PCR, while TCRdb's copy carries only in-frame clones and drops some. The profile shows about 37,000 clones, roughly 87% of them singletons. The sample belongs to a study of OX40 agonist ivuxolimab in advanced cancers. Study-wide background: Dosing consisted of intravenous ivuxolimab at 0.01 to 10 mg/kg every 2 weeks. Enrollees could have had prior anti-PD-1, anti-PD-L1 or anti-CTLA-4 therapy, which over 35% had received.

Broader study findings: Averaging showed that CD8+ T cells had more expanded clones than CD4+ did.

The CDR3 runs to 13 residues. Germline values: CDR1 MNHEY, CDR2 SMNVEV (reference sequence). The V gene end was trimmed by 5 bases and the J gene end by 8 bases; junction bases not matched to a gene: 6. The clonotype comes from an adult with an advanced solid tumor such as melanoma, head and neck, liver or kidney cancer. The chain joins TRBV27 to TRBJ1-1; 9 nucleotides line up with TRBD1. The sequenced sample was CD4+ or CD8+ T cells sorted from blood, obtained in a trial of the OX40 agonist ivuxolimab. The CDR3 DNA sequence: TGTGCCAGCAGTATAGGACAGGGGTCCGAAGCTTTCTTT. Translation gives CASSIGQGSEAFF.